This is a list of T cell receptor beta chains from one sample in a study of blood T cell repertoires in COVID-19. Clones were read by immunoSEQ multiplex PCR, and TCRdb kept only the in-frame ones, dropping some. This table holds 200,000 to 250,000 clones, over 75% found once. Specimen: peripheral blood. The origin of the receptors is a man aged 50 to 60 with COVID-19, enrolled during active disease. Each CDR3 is given with its conserved first and last residue. Fields, in order: J gene, V gene, CDR3 protein.

TRBJ1-1 TRBV4-3 CASSQPKGARNTEAFF
TRBJ1-1 TRBV5-1 CASSGVDSINTEAFF
TRBJ2-7 TRBV28 CASSFSRDSYEQYF
TRBJ2-1 TRBV28 CASSSSYRGSQSYNEQFF
TRBJ2-3 TRBV7-6 CASSLGTSGGAQDTQYF
TRBJ2-3 TRBV11-2 CASSFQLAGASSTDTQYF
TRBJ1-6 TRBV19 CASSIDRWNSPLHF
TRBJ1-2 TRBV19 CASSIGGDRGSYGYTF
TRBJ2-5 TRBV27 CASNVPGEGQGYSTQYF
TRBJ1-3 TRBV5-5 CASSRRLDSGNTIYF
TRBJ2-3 TRBV4-3 CASSQDDRSYTDTQYF
TRBJ1-5 TRBV5-5 CASSLDTFSNQPQHF
TRBJ2-3 TRBV5-6 CASSWGTGGADTQYF
TRBJ2-3 TRBV11-2 CASSPGQGGGRDTQYF
TRBJ1-1 TRBV11-2 CASSRPRDRREAFF